The entry below describes one T cell receptor beta chain. The target antigen is unknown. At one boundary the junction diverges from the germline segment, which might be a read error. TCRdb used MiXCR to reprocess the PCR reads, holding one entry per CDR3 protein. The sample has about 320,000 distinct CDR3 sequences; roughly a fifth are singletons. This sample is part of a study of molecular identifiers for immune sequencing clone quantification. About the study: RNA from around 20,000 or 100,000 naive CD8 cells was split five ways in replicates, with four sequenced. Regarding the study as a whole: More than 97% of effector molecules, versus under 1% of naive-cell molecules, belonged to clones above 20 RNA copies.

This CDR3 region has 14 residues. The V gene's germline CDR1 is SNHLY and CDR2 FYNNEI. The clonotype was recovered from a human donor in good health. Some libraries in this study had Jurkat cell RNA spiked in. Specimen: naive CD8+ T cells from blood, with Jurkat cell RNA spiked in. Subset defined: FACS-sorted CD8+CD4-CCR7+CD45RA+ naive T cells. The genes are TRBV2 and TRBJ2-7; D unresolved. This chain's CDR3 is CASRPFLGYYERYF. DNA for the CDR3: TGTGCCAGCAGGCCCTTCCTAGGTTACTACGAGCGGTACTTC.